The rows below give T cell receptor beta chains drawn from one sample of a study of cytomegalovirus exposure and HLA in healthy donors. The table came from immunoSEQ multiplex PCR; TCRdb's copy has only in-frame clones and leaves some out. This sample has under 150,000 clones, with roughly 80% found just once. The sequenced sample was PBMCs. Every receptor here comes from a woman between 40 and 55 years old in good health and CMV-seropositive. The CDR3 runs from the conserved cysteine through the conserved F or W.

v_call	j_call	cdr3_aa
TRBV28	TRBJ2-1	CASSRPGLGDEQFF
TRBV15	TRBJ2-5	CATSEGLAGGQETQYF
TRBV9	TRBJ2-3	CASSVGGLAGSSTDTQYF
TRBV6-5	TRBJ1-1	CASTRQGAGGAFF
TRBV2	TRBJ2-3	CASSEGGIDTQYF
TRBV28	TRBJ1-4	CASSLRGLQGNEKLFF
TRBV7-9	TRBJ2-7	CASSFGQGGSYEQYF
TRBV27	TRBJ2-1	CASSPGTGGAEQFF
TRBV4-2	TRBJ2-1	CASSQDALGVGEEFF
TRBV5-1	TRBJ2-3	CASSQDSYTDTQYF
TRBV11-1	TRBJ2-1	CASGQYRGTSYNEQFF
TRBV28	TRBJ2-7	CASSLPGQGSYEQYF
TRBV19	TRBJ2-5	CASSPRQGAGSWETQYF
TRBV6-5	TRBJ2-1	CATRTGGQYNEQFF
TRBV28	TRBJ1-5	CASQSPGGDLGYSNQPQHF
TRBV4-1	TRBJ2-5	CASSPGSRTEETQYF
TRBV12-5	TRBJ2-1	CASGSLGVSAEQFF
TRBV6-1	TRBJ2-1	CASSEGQARKVQFF
TRBV15	TRBJ1-2	CATRQAKVYGYTF
TRBV5-6	TRBJ1-6	CASKEGVSSYNSPLHF
TRBV28	TRBJ1-1	CASMDRMNTEAFF
TRBV19	TRBJ2-7	CASSLGQGAYEQYF
TRBV27	TRBJ1-4	CASSRGQGSTNEKLFF